This T cell receptor beta chain was recorded in a study of cytomegalovirus exposure and HLA in healthy donors. Assay: immunoSEQ multiplex PCR; the TCRdb copy retains only in-frame clones and omits some. The repertoire holds under 300,000 clones, with more than 75% as singletons. Study-wide findings and caveats: Researchers reported that three CMV-associated chains were confirmed in vitro as CMV antigen-specific. The investigators catalogued about 170 TCR beta chains as cytomegalovirus-associated.

Trimming took off 4 bases at V and 7 bases at J, with 13 bases between the two ends. CDR3 length: 13 residues. CDR1 is SNHLY, CDR2 FYNNEI, per germline. This clone has only a few counts. Its matching antigen is unknown. This rearrangement joins TRBV2 to TRBJ2-5, with D maybe TRBD1 (5 bases). Sequencing was performed on PBMCs. The receptor was derived from a woman in her twenties or thirties in good health and CMV-seropositive. In DNA, the CDR3 is TGTGCCAGCAGTGTGGACACCTCGGGGACCCAGTACTTC. The encoded protein is CASSVDTSGTQYF.